Listed here is a single TCR beta chain. Its antigen is currently not known. One base away there is no much larger clone; base qualities are not given. The data belong to a study of Graves' ophthalmopathy and Graves' hyperthyroidism (dated by TCRdb to 2017 to 2018). With respect to the entire study: Peripheral blood was collected at initial diagnosis, before any treatment. TCR beta repertoire signatures were used to distinguish Graves' ophthalmopathy from Graves' hyperthyroidism and to predict progression to ophthalmopathy. In total, some 130 blood samples were TCR-sequenced: fewer than 50 ophthalmopathy, some 75 hyperthyroidism and some 17 hyperthyroidism-to-ophthalmopathy patients. To explore V-J signatures that separate ophthalmopathy from hyperthyroidism, a discovery set of about a hundred patients was enrolled, consisting of 40 to 45 with ophthalmopathy and some 59 with stable hyperthyroidism. For independent validation, a separate cohort was made up of 18 to 20 hyperthyroidism patients plus 17 patients who later progressed from hyperthyroidism to ophthalmopathy. In six or seven hyperthyroidism patients, the T-cell repertoires found in thyroid tissue were compared with those found in blood. After sampling, hyperthyroidism patients received methimazole starting at 30 mg daily, and ophthalmopathy patients received high-dose intravenous methylprednisolone. For training and testing, the 100 or so patients in the discovery cohort were randomly divided in a 7:3 ratio.

The cysteine opens and the phenylalanine closes a CDR3 of 14 amino acids. Solely the CDR3 DNA is kept, with 42 bases framed from the first base. CDR1 and CDR2 were assigned from the germline V gene as SGHAT and FQNNGV. The V end loses 7 bases and the J end loses 8 bases, and a stretch of 20 bases separates them. Ophthalmopathy patients were characterized by moderately to severely active disease, a Clinical Activity Score of at least 3, a NOSPECS grade of at least 4, and a disease duration under 3 months. Patients were excluded if they had other autoimmune diseases, uncontrolled infections, pregnancy or lactation. Clinical symptoms, serum thyroxine, TRAb, thyroid ultrasound and orbital computed tomography were used for diagnosis. Ficoll-Paque density gradient centrifugation was used to isolate PBMCs from under 11 ml of fresh peripheral blood. Trizol reagent was used to extract the total RNA, and its quality was then checked on an Agilent 2100 Bioanalyzer.

Points the paper makes about the study in general: Among expanded thyroid clonotypes with frequency above 0.001, most also showed up in blood, which suggests that blood repertoires may reflect the thyroid immune response. In validation, the model predicted ophthalmopathy progression with roughly 68% sensitivity and 72.22% specificity; roughly 12 predicted patients were CT-confirmed with GO in a median of around 6 months. Sample size was not statistically predetermined, and group allocation was not concealed from the investigators. Ophthalmopathy was separated from stable hyperthyroidism by the 13-signature model with roughly 88% sensitivity and around 81% specificity in cross-validation and with 80%/75% in the test set.

For repertoire sequencing, the TCR beta CDR3 regions were amplified from RNA transcripts. The first round of RT-PCR was done with HTBI primers and the Qiagen OneStep RT-PCR kit, and was followed by a second round of multiplex PCR, then size selection and purification. Libraries were sequenced paired-end with 100 bp reads on an Illumina HiSeq2000. The original methods were these. SOAPnuke was used for read processing, and reads with adapters, uncalled bases, a mean Phred below 15, or no exact constant-primer or identifier match were discarded. COPE v1.2.5 was used to merge high-quality paired reads. Clonotypes were defined as unique nucleotide sequences and were aligned to IMGT TRB V, D and J references using MiTCR v1.1. The analysis was limited to V-J combinations with a frequency above 0.0001, which together covered 99.2% of the repertoires. For each V-J combination, a TCR clonal expansion and chaos score was defined as F50 clonal expansion divided by the chaos observed in the TCRdist matrix. Welch's t-statistics and random forest were used to narrow the features down to about a dozen V-J combinations, which were then fed into a naive Bayes classifier. Thyroid-blood repertoire similarity was quantified with the Morisita-Horn index. Using fastp at Q25 and MiXCR, TCRdb reprocessed the public reads and kept productive beta chains. For every CDR3 protein sequence, its rows merge into one entry that carries the most common genes and DNA. The V and J calls come from TCRdb's annotation, not from the publication. The table for this sample lists about 220,000 distinct CDR3 sequences; around a fifth of them were counted only once. Roughly 42% of the sample rests with the top ten.

Recombination connected TRBV11-2 to TRBJ1-2, with the D gene uncertain. The sequencing sample was made of peripheral blood. This receptor was identified in a woman between 50 and 59 years old with Graves' ophthalmopathy. Donor details come from another sample of the same person, matched by shared clones. The DNA reads TGTGCCAGCACCAACGACCCCGGGAGAGGAGGCTACACCTTC. The translation is CASTNDPGRGGYTF.